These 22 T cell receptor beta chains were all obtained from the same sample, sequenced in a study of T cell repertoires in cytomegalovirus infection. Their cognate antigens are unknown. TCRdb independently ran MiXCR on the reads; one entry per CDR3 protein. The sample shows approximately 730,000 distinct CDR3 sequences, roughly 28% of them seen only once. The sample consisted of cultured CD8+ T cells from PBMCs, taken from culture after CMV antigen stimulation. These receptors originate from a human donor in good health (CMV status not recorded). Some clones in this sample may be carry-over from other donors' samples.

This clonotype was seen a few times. The CDR3 sequence: CASSESLSGVGGYTF. CDR3 in DNA: TGTGCCAGCAGTGAATCCCTCTCAGGGGTCGGGGGCTACACCTTC. The rearrangement uses TRBV25-1 and TRBJ1-2, with D possibly TRBD1 on 6 matching bases. Germline V gene sequence: CDR1 MGHDK, CDR2 SYGVNS. This CDR3 spans 15 amino acids. Trimming removed 1 base at V and 8 bases at J, with 17 bases between.

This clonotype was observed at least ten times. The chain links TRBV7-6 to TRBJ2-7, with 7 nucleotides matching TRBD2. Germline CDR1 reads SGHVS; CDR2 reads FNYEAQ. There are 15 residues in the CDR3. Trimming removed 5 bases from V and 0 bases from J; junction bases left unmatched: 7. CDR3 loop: CASSNSGGSSYEQYF. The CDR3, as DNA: TGTGCCAGCAGCAATAGCGGCGGGAGCTCCTACGAGCAGTACTTC. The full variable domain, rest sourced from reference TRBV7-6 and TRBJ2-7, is GAGVSQSPRYKVTKRGQDVALRCDPISGHVSLYWYRQALGQGPEFLTYFNYEAQQDKSGLPNDRFSAERPEGSISTLTIQRTEQRDSAMYRCASSNSGGSSYEQYFGPGTRLTVT.

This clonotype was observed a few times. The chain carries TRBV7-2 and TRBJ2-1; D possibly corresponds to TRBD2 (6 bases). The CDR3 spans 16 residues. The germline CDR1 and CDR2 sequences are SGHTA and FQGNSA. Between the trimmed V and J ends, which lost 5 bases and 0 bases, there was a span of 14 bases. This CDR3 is CASSPGVGSSYNEQFF. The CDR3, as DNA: TGTGCCAGCAGCCCGGGAGTAGGGAGCTCCTACAATGAGCAGTTCTTC.

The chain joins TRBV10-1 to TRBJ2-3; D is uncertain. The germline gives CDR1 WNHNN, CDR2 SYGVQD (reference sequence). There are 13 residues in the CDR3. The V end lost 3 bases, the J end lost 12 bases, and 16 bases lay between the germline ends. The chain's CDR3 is CASSDRSGSSQYF. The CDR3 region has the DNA TGCGCCAGCAGTGATCGGTCGGGCAGTAGCCAGTATTTT.

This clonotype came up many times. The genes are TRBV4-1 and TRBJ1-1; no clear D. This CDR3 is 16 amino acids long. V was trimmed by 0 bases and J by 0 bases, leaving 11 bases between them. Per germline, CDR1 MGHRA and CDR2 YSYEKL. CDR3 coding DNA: TGCGCCAGCAGCCAAGAGTGGACGGCCATGAACACTGAAGCTTTCTTT. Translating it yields CASSQEWTAMNTEAFF.

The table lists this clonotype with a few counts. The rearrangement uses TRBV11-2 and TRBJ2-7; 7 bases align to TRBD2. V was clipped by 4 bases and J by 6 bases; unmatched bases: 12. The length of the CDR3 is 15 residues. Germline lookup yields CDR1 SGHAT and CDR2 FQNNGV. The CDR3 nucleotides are TGTGCCAGCAGCTATACCTGGGGGGGGTCGGGCGAGCAGTACGTC. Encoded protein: CASSYTWGGSGEQYV.

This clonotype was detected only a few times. The DNA for the CDR3 is TGTGCCAGCCATCCAGGGGCTTCCTACAATGAGCAGTTCTTC. This gives the protein CASHPGASYNEQFF. J is TRBJ2-1 and V is TRBV27; tentatively, D is TRBD1 (6 bases). V lost 8 bases and J 1 base, leaving 12 bases between the germline ends. The CDR3 consists of 14 residues. Germline V CDR1 and CDR2: MNHEY, SMNVEV (reference sequence).

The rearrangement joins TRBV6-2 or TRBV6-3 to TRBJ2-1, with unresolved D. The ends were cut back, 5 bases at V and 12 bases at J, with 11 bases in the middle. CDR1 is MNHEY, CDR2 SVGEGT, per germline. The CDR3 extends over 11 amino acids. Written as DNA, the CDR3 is TGTGCCAGCAGTACCTCGGGTGGGCAGTTCTTC. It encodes CASSTSGGQFF.

CDR3: CSVGTGAFEEQYF. CDR3 DNA: TGCAGCGTAGGGACAGGGGCGTTCGAGGAGCAGTACTTC. This chain uses TRBV29-1 with TRBJ2-7; 10 bases are shared with TRBD1. Germline lookup yields CDR1 SQVTM and CDR2 ANQGSEA. Losses at the gene ends were 6 bases for V and 7 bases for J; bases not matched to a gene: 9. The CDR3 is 13 residues long.

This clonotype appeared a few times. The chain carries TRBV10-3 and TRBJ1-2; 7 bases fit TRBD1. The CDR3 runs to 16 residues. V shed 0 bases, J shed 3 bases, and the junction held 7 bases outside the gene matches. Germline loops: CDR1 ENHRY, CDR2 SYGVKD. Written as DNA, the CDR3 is TGTGCCATCAGTGAGTCGGGGACAGCTCGGGACTATGGCTACACCTTC. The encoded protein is CAISESGTARDYGYTF.

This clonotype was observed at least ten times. CDR3 protein: CASSSTSWSSYEQYF. The CDR3 DNA reads as TGTGCCAGCAGCTCAACTAGCTGGAGCTCCTACGAGCAGTACTTC. The V call is TRBV7-9, the J call TRBJ2-7; D might be TRBD2 (6 bases). The CDR3 is 15 amino acids. CDR1 is SEHNR, CDR2 FQNEAQ, per germline (reference sequence). With 4 bases removed from V and 0 bases from J, the gap between germline ends came to 13 bases.

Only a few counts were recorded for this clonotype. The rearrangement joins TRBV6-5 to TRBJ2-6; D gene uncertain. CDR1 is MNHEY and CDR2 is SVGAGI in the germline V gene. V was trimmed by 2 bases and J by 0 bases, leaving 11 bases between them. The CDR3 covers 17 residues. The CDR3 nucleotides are TGTGCCAGCAGTTACCAATCTCGGGCCTCTGGGGCCAACGTCCTGACTTTC. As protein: CASSYQSRASGANVLTF.

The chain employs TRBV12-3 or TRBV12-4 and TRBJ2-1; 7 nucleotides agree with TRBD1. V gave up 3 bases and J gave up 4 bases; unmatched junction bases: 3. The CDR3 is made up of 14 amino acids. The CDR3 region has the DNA TGTGCCAGCAGTTTCCGGGACAGATACAATGAGCAGTTCTTC. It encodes CASSFRDRYNEQFF.

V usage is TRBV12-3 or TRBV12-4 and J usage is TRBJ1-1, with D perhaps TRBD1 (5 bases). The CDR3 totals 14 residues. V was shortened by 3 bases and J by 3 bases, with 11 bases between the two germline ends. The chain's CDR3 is CASSLIGAHTEAFF. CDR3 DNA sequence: TGTGCCAGCAGTTTGATAGGGGCGCACACTGAAGCTTTCTTT.

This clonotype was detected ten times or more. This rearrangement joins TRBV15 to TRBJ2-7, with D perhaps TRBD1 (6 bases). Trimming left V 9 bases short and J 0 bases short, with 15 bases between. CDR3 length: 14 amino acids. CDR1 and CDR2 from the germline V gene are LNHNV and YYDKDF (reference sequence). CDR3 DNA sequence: TGTGCCACTAGTTTTATGGGGGCCTCCTACGAGCAGTACTTC. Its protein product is CATSFMGASYEQYF.

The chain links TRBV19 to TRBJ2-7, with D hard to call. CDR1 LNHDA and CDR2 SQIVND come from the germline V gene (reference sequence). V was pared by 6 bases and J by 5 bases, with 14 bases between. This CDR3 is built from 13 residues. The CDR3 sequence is CASSLTGRHEQYF. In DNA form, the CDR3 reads TGTGCCAGTAGCCTGACGGGCCGGCACGAGCAGTACTTC.

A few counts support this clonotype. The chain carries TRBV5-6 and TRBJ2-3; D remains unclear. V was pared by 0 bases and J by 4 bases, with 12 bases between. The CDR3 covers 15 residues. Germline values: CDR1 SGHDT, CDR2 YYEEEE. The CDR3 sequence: CASSLAGRPSDTQYF. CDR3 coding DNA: TGTGCCAGCAGCTTGGCGGGCCGTCCCTCAGATACGCAGTATTTT.

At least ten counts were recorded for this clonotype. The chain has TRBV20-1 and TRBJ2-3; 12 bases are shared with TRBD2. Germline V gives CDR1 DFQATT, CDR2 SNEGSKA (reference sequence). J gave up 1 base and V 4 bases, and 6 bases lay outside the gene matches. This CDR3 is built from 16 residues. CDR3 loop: CSATNGLAGRTDTQYF. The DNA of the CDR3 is TGCAGTGCTACCAACGGACTAGCGGGGCGCACAGATACGCAGTATTTT.

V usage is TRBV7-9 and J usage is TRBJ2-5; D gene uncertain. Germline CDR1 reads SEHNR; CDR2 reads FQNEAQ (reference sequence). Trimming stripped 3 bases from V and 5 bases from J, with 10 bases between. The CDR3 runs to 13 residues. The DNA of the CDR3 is TGTGCCAGCAGCTTCTTGGGATGGGAGACCCAGTACTTC. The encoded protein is CASSFLGWETQYF.

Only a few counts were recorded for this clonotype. The CDR3 spells CASSYGGAAFF. The CDR3 DNA follows: TGTGCCAGCAGTTACGGGGGGGCAGCTTTCTTT. The rearrangement links TRBV6-2 or TRBV6-3 to TRBJ1-1; D might be TRBD1 (6 bases). The CDR3 covers 11 residues. Germline-derived CDR1 and CDR2 are MNHEY and SVGEGT. V was clipped by 2 bases and J by 10 bases, with 8 bases between them.

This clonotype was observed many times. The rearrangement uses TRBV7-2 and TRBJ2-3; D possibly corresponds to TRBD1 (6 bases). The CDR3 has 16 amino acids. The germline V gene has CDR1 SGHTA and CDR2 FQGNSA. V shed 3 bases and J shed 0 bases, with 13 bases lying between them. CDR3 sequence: CASSFRGVGSTDTQYF. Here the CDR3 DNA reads TGTGCCAGCAGCTTCAGGGGAGTGGGTAGCACAGATACGCAGTATTTT.

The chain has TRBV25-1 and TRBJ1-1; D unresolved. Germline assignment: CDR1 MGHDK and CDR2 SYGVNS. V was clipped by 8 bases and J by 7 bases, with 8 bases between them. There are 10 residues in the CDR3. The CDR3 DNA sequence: TGTGCCAGCTTCCGAGGTGAAGCTTTCTTT. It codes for CASFRGEAFF.